This T cell receptor (beta chain) was sequenced in a study of cytomegalovirus exposure and HLA in healthy donors. Study as a whole: Assignment to the Caucasian-associated ancestry cluster applied to more than 75% of the approximately 400 genotyped donors. Study-wide results and caveats: In a later analysis, the majority of CMV-associated beta chains seemingly showed HLA restriction.

Donors counted as nominally healthy when sampled, yet unrecorded immune exposures were likely. The PCR used 60 Vbeta and 13 Jbeta primers. In the study's own analysis: A later analysis counted some 87 million unique TCR beta chains, about 10 million shared. Clones were sequenced by immunoSEQ multiplex PCR, and TCRdb holds only the in-frame ones, with some missing. V and J calls and clone size are copied from that table; D and trimming were computed from the DNA. The repertoire shows about 60,000 clones; the top ten hold approximately 15%. Worth noting for this clone: The antigen remains undetermined.

Material: PBMCs. The TCR was taken from a boy aged 5 to 17 in good health and CMV-seronegative.

The CDR3 sequence: CASSYPRQGTVYGYTF. CDR3 sequence (DNA): TGTGCCAGCAGTTACCCCCGACAGGGGACCGTCTATGGCTACACCTTC. V gene TRBV6-5 combines with J gene TRBJ1-2; 8 nucleotides line up with TRBD1. Germline lookup yields CDR1 MNHEY and CDR2 SVGAGI. This CDR3 contains 16 residues. With V trimmed by 2 bases and J by 4 bases, 9 bases remained unmatched.